This entry lists 6 T cell receptor beta chains sequenced from one sample in a study of identical twins. TCRdb itself ran the 5' RACE reads through MiXCR, one entry per CDR3 protein. The sample records under 400,000 distinct CDR3 sequences, approximately 10% being singletons. The sequencing input was naive T cells sorted from blood. These receptors were obtained from a woman between 45 and 60 years old in good health.

The chain recombines TRBV12-2 with TRBJ2-7; TRBD2 was called by the table and not checked on the DNA. TRBV12-2 is flagged as a pseudogene. The CDR3 extends over 14 amino acids. CDR3 nucleotides: TGTGCAAGTCGCTTAGAAGAGGGCAACTACGAGCAGTACGTC. Translated, it gives CASRLEEGNYEQYV.

This clonotype was detected only a few times. In nucleotides, the CDR3 is TGCAGCGTTGCGGGATTCTCCTACAATGAGCAGTTCTTC. Protein sequence: CSVAGFSYNEQFF. This sequence joins TRBV29-1 and TRBJ2-1; TRBD2 might be the D (5 bases). Germline V CDR1 and CDR2: SQVTM, ANQGSEA. CDR3 length: 13 residues. Trimming took 4 bases from V and 0 from J, leaving 7 bases between them.

The rearrangement joins TRBV9 to TRBJ2-7; TRBD1 matches at 9 bases. This CDR3 has 15 amino acids. From germline, CDR1 is SGDLS and CDR2 YYNGEE. V was pared by 4 bases and J by 1 base, with 6 bases of the junction left unmatched. The CDR3 DNA is TGTGCCAGCAGCCTGGGACAGGGTAATTCCTACGAGCAGTACTTC. Its protein is CASSLGQGNSYEQYF. Based on the CDR3 plus reference TRBV9 and TRBJ2-7, the full variable domain is DSGVTQTPKHLITATGQRVTLRCSPRSGDLSVYWYQQSLDQGLQFLIQYYNGEERAKGNILERFSAQQFPDLHSELNLSSLELGDSALYFCASSLGQGNSYEQYFGPGTRLTVT.

CDR3 sequence: CASSYSDGTIYEQYF. CDR3 nucleotides: TGTGCCAGCAGTTACTCTGACGGGACTATCTACGAGCAGTACTTC. The chain joins TRBV6-5 to TRBJ2-7; 7 positions agree with TRBD2. This CDR3 contains 15 residues. Looked up from germline, CDR1 is MNHEY and CDR2 is SVGAGI. The V segment lost 0 bases and the J segment 3 bases; nucleotides outside the gene matches: 5.

The chain has TRBV6-1 and TRBJ2-7; 7 bases fit TRBD1. The V segment lost 8 bases and the J segment 0 bases; nucleotides outside the gene matches: 7. The germline V gene has CDR1 MNHNS and CDR2 SASEGT. CDR3 size: 14 residues. The CDR3 bases are TGTGCCAGCGCAATTGGGACAGTCTCCTACGAGCAGTACTTC. This sequence encodes CASAIGTVSYEQYF.

This clonotype has only a few counts. V usage is TRBV15 and J usage is TRBJ2-3; 9 bases are a match to TRBD2. V shed 1 base and J 5 bases; nucleotides not matched to a gene: 10. Per the germline V gene, CDR1 is LNHNV and CDR2 is YYDKDF (reference sequence). This CDR3 is 17 amino acids long. CDR3 sequence: CATSRVLLAGVEDTQYF. In nucleotides, the CDR3 is TGTGCCACCAGCAGAGTGTTATTAGCGGGAGTCGAAGATACGCAGTATTTT.